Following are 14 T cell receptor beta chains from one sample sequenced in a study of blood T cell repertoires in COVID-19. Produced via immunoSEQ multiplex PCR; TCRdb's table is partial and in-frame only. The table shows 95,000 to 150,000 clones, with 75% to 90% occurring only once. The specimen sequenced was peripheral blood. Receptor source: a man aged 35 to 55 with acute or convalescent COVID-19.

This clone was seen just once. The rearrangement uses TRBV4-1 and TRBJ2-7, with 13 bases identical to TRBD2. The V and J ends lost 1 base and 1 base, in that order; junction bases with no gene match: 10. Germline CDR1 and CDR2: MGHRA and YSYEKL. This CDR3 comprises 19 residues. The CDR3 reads CASSQAEGLAGSLSYEQYF. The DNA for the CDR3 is TGCGCCAGCAGCCAAGCAGAGGGACTAGCGGGATCTCTTTCCTACGAGCAGTACTTC.

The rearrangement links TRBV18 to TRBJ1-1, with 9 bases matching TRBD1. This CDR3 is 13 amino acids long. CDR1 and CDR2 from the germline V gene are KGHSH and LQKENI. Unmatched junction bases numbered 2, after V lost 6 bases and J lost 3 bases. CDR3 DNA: TGTGCCAGCTCCCGGACAGGGGACACTGAAGCTTTCTTT. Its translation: CASSRTGDTEAFF.

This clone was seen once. CDR3: CASSYDRVSVYEQYF. CDR3 nucleotides: TGTGCCAGCAGCTACGACAGGGTTAGTGTCTACGAGCAGTACTTC. The V gene is TRBV11-2, the J gene TRBJ2-7, with 7 positions matching TRBD1. Germline V gives CDR1 SGHAT, CDR2 FQNNGV. Trimming removed 4 bases from V and 3 bases from J; junction bases left unmatched: 9. The CDR3 extends over 15 amino acids.

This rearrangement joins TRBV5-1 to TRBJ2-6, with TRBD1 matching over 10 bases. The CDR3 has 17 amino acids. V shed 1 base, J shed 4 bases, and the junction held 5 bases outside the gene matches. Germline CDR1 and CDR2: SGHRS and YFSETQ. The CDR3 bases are TGCGCCAGCAGCTTGCAGGGGACAGGGGTCGGGGCCAACGTCCTGACTTTC. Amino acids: CASSLQGTGVGANVLTF.

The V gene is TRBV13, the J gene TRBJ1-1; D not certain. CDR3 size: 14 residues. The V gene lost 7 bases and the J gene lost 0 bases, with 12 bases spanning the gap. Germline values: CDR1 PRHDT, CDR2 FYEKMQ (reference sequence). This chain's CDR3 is CASTRSRVNTEAFF. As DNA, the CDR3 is TGTGCCAGCACCCGGTCCCGGGTGAACACTGAAGCTTTCTTT.

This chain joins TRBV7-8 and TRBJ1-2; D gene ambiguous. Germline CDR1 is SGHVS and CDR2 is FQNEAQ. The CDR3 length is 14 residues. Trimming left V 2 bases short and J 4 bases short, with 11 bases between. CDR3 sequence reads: CASSLSQAPYGYTF. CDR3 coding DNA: TGTGCCAGCAGCTTAAGTCAGGCCCCCTATGGCTACACCTTC.

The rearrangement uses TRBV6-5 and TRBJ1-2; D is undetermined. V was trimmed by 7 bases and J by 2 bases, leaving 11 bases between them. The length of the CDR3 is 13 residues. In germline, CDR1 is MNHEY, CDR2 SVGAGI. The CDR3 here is CASTGIFNYGYTF. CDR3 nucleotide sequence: TGTGCCAGCACCGGGATTTTCAACTATGGCTACACCTTC.

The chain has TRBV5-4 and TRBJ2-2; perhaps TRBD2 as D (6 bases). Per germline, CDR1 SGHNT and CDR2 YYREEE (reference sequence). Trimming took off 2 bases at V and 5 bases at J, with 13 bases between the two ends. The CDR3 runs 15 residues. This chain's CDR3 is CASSFGGRETGELFF. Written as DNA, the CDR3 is TGTGCCAGCAGCTTTGGAGGGCGCGAAACCGGGGAGCTGTTTTTT.

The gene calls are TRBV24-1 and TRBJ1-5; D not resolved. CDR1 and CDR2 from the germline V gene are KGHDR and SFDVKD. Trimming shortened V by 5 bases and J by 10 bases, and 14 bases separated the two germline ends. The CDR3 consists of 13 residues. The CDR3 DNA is TGTGCCACCAGTGCGGCTCCGTGGAGTCCCCAGCATTTT. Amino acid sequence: CATSAAPWSPQHF.

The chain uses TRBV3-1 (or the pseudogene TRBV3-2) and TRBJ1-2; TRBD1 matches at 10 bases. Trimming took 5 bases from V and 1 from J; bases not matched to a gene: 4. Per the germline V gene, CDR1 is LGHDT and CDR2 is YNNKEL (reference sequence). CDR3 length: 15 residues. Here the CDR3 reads CASSWTGGGNYGYTF. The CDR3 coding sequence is TGTGCCAGCAGCTGGACAGGGGGAGGTAACTATGGCTACACCTTC.

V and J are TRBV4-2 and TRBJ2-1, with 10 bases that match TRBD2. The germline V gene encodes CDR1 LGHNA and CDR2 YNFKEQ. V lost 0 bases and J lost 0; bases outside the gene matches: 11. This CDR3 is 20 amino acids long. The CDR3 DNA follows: TGTGCCAGCAGCCAAGATTGGCTAGCGGGAGTTCCGAGCTCCTACAATGAGCAGTTCTTC. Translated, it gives CASSQDWLAGVPSSYNEQFF.

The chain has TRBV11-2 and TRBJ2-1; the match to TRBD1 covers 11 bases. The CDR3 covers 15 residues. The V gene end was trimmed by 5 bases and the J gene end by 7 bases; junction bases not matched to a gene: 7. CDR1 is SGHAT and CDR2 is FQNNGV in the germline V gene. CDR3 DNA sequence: TGTGCCAGCAGCCTTGGACAGGGGGCAGGAAATGAGCAGTTCTTC. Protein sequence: CASSLGQGAGNEQFF.

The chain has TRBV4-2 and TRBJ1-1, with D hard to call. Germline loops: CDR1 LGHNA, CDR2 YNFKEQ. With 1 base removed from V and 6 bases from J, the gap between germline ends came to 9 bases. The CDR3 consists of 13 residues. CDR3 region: CASSQVTGAEAFF. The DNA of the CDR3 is TGTGCCAGCAGCCAAGTCACCGGGGCTGAAGCTTTCTTT.

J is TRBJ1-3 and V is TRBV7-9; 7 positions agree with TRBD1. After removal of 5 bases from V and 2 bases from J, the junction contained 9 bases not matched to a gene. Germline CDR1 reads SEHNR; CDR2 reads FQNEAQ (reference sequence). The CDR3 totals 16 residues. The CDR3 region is CASSQQRGRTGNTIYF. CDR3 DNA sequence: TGTGCCAGCAGCCAACAAAGGGGGCGAACTGGAAACACCATATATTTT.